Each of the 29 T cell receptor beta chains below was sequenced from the same sample in a study of pediatric ulcerative colitis. Sequencing was performed with immunoSEQ multiplex PCR; in TCRdb, only in-frame clones are kept and a portion is missing. Of 44,000 or so clones listed, about 78% were seen once; the top ten hold over 3%. Rectal tissue came from one to two pinch biopsies taken at colonoscopy. The material sequenced was gut tissue. These receptors originate from a girl between 10 and 17 years old with moderate ulcerative colitis.

The chain has TRBV19 and TRBJ2-3; D gene uncertain. Germline values: CDR1 LNHDA, CDR2 SQIVND (reference sequence). Deletions cut 7 bases from V and 0 bases from J, with 11 bases between. The CDR3 loop spans 14 amino acids. CDR3 sequence: CASKGQTSTDTQYF. CDR3 coding DNA: TGTGCCAGTAAAGGCCAGACTAGCACAGATACGCAGTATTTT.

This chain uses TRBV28 with TRBJ1-5; D is perhaps TRBD1 (5 bases). Looked up from germline, CDR1 is MDHEN and CDR2 is SYDVKM. This CDR3 is built from 15 residues. The ends were cut back, 7 bases at V and 4 bases at J, with 17 bases in the middle. In DNA, the CDR3 is TGTGCCAGCACCCCATCCCCCCAGGGTAATCAGCCCCAGCATTTT. Its translation is CASTPSPQGNQPQHF.

The chain employs TRBV7-8 and TRBJ1-5, with D possibly TRBD1 on 6 matching bases. The CDR3 is made up of 16 amino acids. Germline CDR1 is SGHVS and CDR2 is FQNEAQ. Trimming stripped 1 base from V and 7 bases from J, with 17 bases between. The CDR3 coding sequence is TGTGCCAGCAGCTTAGTTGGGGGGCAGACACACCAGCCCCAGCATTTT. It is translated as CASSLVGGQTHQPQHF.

The CDR3 here is CASSLAGGQSGGYTF. The CDR3 bases are TGTGCCAGCAGCTTAGCCGGCGGACAGTCCGGCGGCTACACCTTC. This rearrangement joins TRBV7-8 to TRBJ1-2; possible D gene TRBD1, 6 bases. The CDR3 totals 15 residues. Germline V lookup: CDR1 SGHVS, CDR2 FQNEAQ. V lost 0 bases to trimming and J lost 8 bases, with 16 bases between them.

The rearrangement uses TRBV21-1 and TRBJ1-2. TRBV21-1 is given as a pseudogene. The CDR3 is made up of 16 amino acids. DNA of the CDR3: TGTGCCAGCAGCAAAGATGGAGAGGCCCTGAACTATGGCTACACCTTC. Translating it yields CASSKDGEALNYGYTF.

J is TRBJ2-7 and V is TRBV28; D is undetermined. Trimming pared 7 bases from V and 12 bases from J, leaving 22 bases between. The CDR3 consists of 13 residues. Germline loops: CDR1 MDHEN, CDR2 SYDVKM. CDR3 coding DNA: TGTGCCAGCACTACCCCTGGCGAAAGGGAAATGTACTTC. Amino acids: CASTTPGEREMYF.

The chain employs TRBV20-1 and TRBJ1-2; D not certain. V was clipped by 4 bases and J by 6 bases, with 3 bases between them. This CDR3 contains 9 residues. The germline gives CDR1 DFQATT, CDR2 SNEGSKA (reference sequence). In DNA form, the CDR3 reads TGCAGTGCTAATGATGGCTACACCTTC. Its protein product is CSANDGYTF.

The chain carries TRBV7-6 and TRBJ2-5; 15 bases are shared with TRBD2. The CDR3 runs to 18 residues. The germline V gene encodes CDR1 SGHVS and CDR2 FNYEAQ. With 1 base clipped from V and 1 base from J, the junction kept 4 bases outside the gene matches. The CDR3 region is CASSLVGLAGGTQETQYF. The DNA for the CDR3 is TGTGCCAGCAGCTTAGTGGGACTAGCGGGGGGTACCCAAGAGACCCAGTACTTC.

V usage is TRBV6-6 and J usage is TRBJ1-2; D unresolved. The CDR3 consists of 13 residues. Trimming stripped 8 bases from V and 0 bases from J, with 10 bases between. Germline-derived CDR1 and CDR2 are MNHNY and SVGAGI (reference sequence). CDR3 nucleotide sequence: TGTGCCAGCCTGGCGGATCCTAACTATGGCTACACCTTC. Encoded protein: CASLADPNYGYTF.

The chain couples TRBV6-5 to TRBJ2-1; 12 bases line up with TRBD2. CDR3 length: 15 amino acids. Trimming at V came to 5 bases and at J to 4 bases, leaving 3 bases not matched to a gene. Germline loops: CDR1 MNHEY, CDR2 SVGAGI. The CDR3 nucleotides are TGTGCCAGCAGTCTGCTAGCGGGAGGGTACAATGAGCAGTTCTTC. This sequence encodes CASSLLAGGYNEQFF.

The rearrangement uses TRBV28 and TRBJ1-5; D gene ambiguous. Germline-derived CDR1 and CDR2 are MDHEN and SYDVKM. CDR3 length: 14 residues. V was trimmed by 2 bases and J by 7 bases, leaving 12 bases between them. The CDR3 loop is CASSLLGEGQPQHF. The CDR3 DNA follows: TGTGCCAGCAGTTTACTTGGGGAGGGACAGCCCCAGCATTTT.

The V and J genes are TRBV28 and TRBJ1-2; no clear D. V lost 2 bases and J lost 2, with 12 bases in between. The CDR3 covers 15 residues. Per germline, CDR1 MDHEN and CDR2 SYDVKM. CDR3 residues: CASSLGRPINYGYTF. CDR3 DNA: TGTGCCAGCAGTTTAGGCAGGCCGATAAACTATGGCTACACCTTC.

CDR3 in amino acids: CASSPNRGSMAYEQYF. The CDR3, as DNA: TGTGCCAGCAGCCCGAACAGGGGGTCGATGGCCTACGAGCAGTACTTC. This rearrangement joins TRBV11-2 to TRBJ2-7; the match to TRBD1 covers 8 bases. The CDR3 runs to 16 residues. V trimming: 5 bases; J trimming: 2 bases; junction bases outside the gene matches: 11. Germline-derived CDR1 and CDR2 are SGHAT and FQNNGV.

This chain uses TRBV19 with TRBJ1-1; D may be TRBD1 (6 bases). Germline lookup yields CDR1 LNHDA and CDR2 SQIVND (reference sequence). This CDR3 contains 15 residues. V was pared by 5 bases and J by 0 bases, with 13 bases between. The CDR3 sequence: CASSPRQDMNTEAFF. DNA for the CDR3: TGTGCCAGTAGTCCTAGACAGGACATGAACACTGAAGCTTTCTTT.

The chain couples TRBV6-5 to TRBJ2-1; 10 positions match TRBD1. With 6 bases clipped from V and 6 bases from J, the junction kept 8 bases outside the gene matches. The CDR3 consists of 15 residues. From germline, CDR1 is MNHEY and CDR2 SVGAGI. The CDR3 is CASRVYGQGVNEQFF. CDR3 in DNA: TGTGCCAGCAGAGTGTACGGACAGGGGGTCAATGAGCAGTTCTTC.

This clone is medium-sized. The chain employs TRBV7-8 and TRBJ1-2; no reliable D call. Trimming left V 1 base short and J 7 bases short, with 7 bases between. The CDR3 has 12 residues. Per the germline V gene, CDR1 is SGHVS and CDR2 is FQNEAQ. The CDR3 reads CASSLELGGYTF. Written as DNA, the CDR3 is TGTGCCAGCAGCTTAGAATTGGGTGGCTACACCTTC.

The chain employs TRBV5-5 and TRBJ2-2; the match to TRBD1 covers 8 bases. CDR3 size: 17 residues. Germline V gene lookup returns CDR1 SGHKS and CDR2 YYEKEE (reference sequence). With V trimmed by 8 bases and J by 0 bases, 12 bases remained unmatched. The CDR3 is CASRVEVGQANTGELFF. In DNA form, the CDR3 reads TGTGCCAGTAGAGTGGAAGTGGGACAGGCGAACACCGGGGAGCTGTTTTTT.

The genes are TRBV11-2 and TRBJ1-2; D uncertain. This CDR3 is built from 14 residues. Germline V gives CDR1 SGHAT, CDR2 FQNNGV. V lost 4 bases and J 5 bases, leaving 14 bases between the germline ends. CDR3 in amino acids: CASSSSPNLYGYTF. Written as DNA, the CDR3 is TGTGCCAGCAGCTCTTCACCGAACCTATATGGCTACACCTTC.

The chain joins TRBV7-9 to TRBJ2-3; the match to TRBD2 covers 7 bases. Losses at the gene ends were 1 base for V and 7 bases for J; bases not matched to a gene: 2. The CDR3 sequence is 13 residues long. The germline gives CDR1 SEHNR, CDR2 FQNEAQ (reference sequence). CDR3 nucleotide sequence: TGTGCCAGCAGCTTAGGGAGCGGGAATACGCAGTATTTT. This translates into CASSLGSGNTQYF.

V and J are TRBV7-2 and TRBJ1-5; the D gene is possibly TRBD1 (6 bases). V was shortened by 4 bases and J by 7 bases, with 14 bases between the two germline ends. In germline, CDR1 is SGHTA, CDR2 FQGNSA. The CDR3 extends over 14 amino acids. The CDR3 DNA follows: TGTGCCAGCAGCTCAACAGGGCGGGGGCAGCCCCAGCATTTT. This codes for CASSSTGRGQPQHF.

The J gene is TRBJ2-7, the V gene TRBV19; D remains unclear. Trimming took 5 bases from V and 0 from J, leaving 11 bases between them. The CDR3 totals 14 residues. The germline V gene has CDR1 LNHDA and CDR2 SQIVND (reference sequence). The chain's CDR3 is CASSLRHVSYEQYF. As DNA, the CDR3 is TGTGCCAGTAGTCTCAGACACGTCTCCTACGAGCAGTACTTC.

This clone has more than one count but fewer than ten. V gene TRBV2 combines with J gene TRBJ1-2; D remains unclear. Germline lookup yields CDR1 SNHLY and CDR2 FYNNEI. The CDR3 contains 15 residues. Trimming removed 2 bases at V and 3 bases at J, with 13 bases between. This CDR3 is CASSELQSVDYGYTF. In nucleotides, the CDR3 is TGTGCCAGCAGTGAACTGCAGTCGGTTGACTATGGCTACACCTTC.

V and J are TRBV28 and TRBJ1-4; unclear D gene. CDR3 length: 18 residues. Between the trimmed V and J ends, which lost 3 bases and 8 bases, there was a span of 25 bases. Germline V lookup: CDR1 MDHEN, CDR2 SYDVKM. The DNA of the CDR3 is TGTGCCAGCAGTTTCCTCCCCCGCGCCAAGGGAGGAATCGAAAAACTGTTTTTT. It is translated as CASSFLPRAKGGIEKLFF.

This clone was seen just once. The J gene is TRBJ1-6, the V gene TRBV7-2; no firm D call. The CDR3 is 18 amino acids. Germline V gene lookup returns CDR1 SGHTA and CDR2 FQGNSA. V lost 0 bases to trimming and J lost 0 bases, with 12 bases between them. CDR3 nucleotides: TGTGCCAGCAGCTTAGCGTGGGCCGGGAGCTCCTATAATTCACCCCTCCACTTT. Amino acids: CASSLAWAGSSYNSPLHF.

This clone occurred once. This chain uses TRBV27 with TRBJ2-1; D possibly corresponds to TRBD2 (6 bases). The germline CDR1 and CDR2 sequences are MNHEY and SMNVEV (reference sequence). This CDR3 has 15 residues. V lost 6 bases and J lost 6, with 18 bases in between. The CDR3 loop is CASSSSGVWGNEQFF. For the CDR3, the DNA is TGTGCCAGCAGCTCCTCGGGGGTCTGGGGCAATGAGCAGTTCTTC.

The J gene is TRBJ2-4, the V gene TRBV7-8; D gene ambiguous. The V end lost 6 bases, the J end lost 5 bases, and 14 bases lay between the germline ends. The CDR3 has 14 amino acids. Germline assignment: CDR1 SGHVS and CDR2 FQNEAQ. The DNA of the CDR3 is TGTGCCAGCAGTAGGGCAGCCTCTCAAAACATTCAGTACTTC. Translating gives CASSRAASQNIQYF.

The V call is TRBV7-2, the J call TRBJ2-5; 11 bases fit TRBD2. The CDR3 is 15 amino acids. Per germline, CDR1 SGHTA and CDR2 FQGNSA. The ends lost 5 bases at V and 5 bases at J; junction bases unmatched: 7. The CDR3 DNA reads as TGTGCCAGCAGCCTTGGTAGCGGGAGGGTTGAGACCCAGTACTTC. Residues: CASSLGSGRVETQYF.

This clone was observed a handful of times. This chain joins TRBV11-2 and TRBJ1-1, with D perhaps TRBD1 (6 bases). Germline loops: CDR1 SGHAT, CDR2 FQNNGV. The CDR3 is made up of 15 amino acids. Trimming left V 5 bases short and J 3 bases short, with 16 bases between. The CDR3 nucleotides are TGTGCCAGCAGCGCCGACAGGAGTTTCTACACTGAAGCTTTCTTT. This gives the protein CASSADRSFYTEAFF.

The gene calls are TRBV21-1 and TRBJ2-2. TRBV21-1 is a listed pseudogene. The CDR3 is made up of 15 amino acids. CDR3 protein: CASSKKGRTGWELFF. The DNA for the CDR3 is TGTGCCAGCAGCAAAAAGGGACGGACTGGATGGGAGCTGTTTTTT.